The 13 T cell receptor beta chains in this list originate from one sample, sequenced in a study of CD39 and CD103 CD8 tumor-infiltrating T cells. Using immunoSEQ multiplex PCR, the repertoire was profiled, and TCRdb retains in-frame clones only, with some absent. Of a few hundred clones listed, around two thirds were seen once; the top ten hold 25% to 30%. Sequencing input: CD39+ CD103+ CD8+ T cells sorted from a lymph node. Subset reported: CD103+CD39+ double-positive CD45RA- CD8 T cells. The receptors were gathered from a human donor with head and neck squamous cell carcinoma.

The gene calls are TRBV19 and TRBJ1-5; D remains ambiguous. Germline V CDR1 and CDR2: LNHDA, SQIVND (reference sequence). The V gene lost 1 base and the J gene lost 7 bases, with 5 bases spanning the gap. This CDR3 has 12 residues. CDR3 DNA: TGTGCCAGTAGTATAGTGGAGCAGCCCCAGCATTTT. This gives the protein CASSIVEQPQHF.

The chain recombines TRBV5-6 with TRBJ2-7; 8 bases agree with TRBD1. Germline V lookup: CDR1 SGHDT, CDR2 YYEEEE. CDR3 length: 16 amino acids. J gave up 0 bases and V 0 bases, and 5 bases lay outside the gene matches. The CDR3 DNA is TGTGCCAGCAGCTTGGCACAGGGGGTATTCTCCTACGAGCAGTACTTC. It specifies CASSLAQGVFSYEQYF.

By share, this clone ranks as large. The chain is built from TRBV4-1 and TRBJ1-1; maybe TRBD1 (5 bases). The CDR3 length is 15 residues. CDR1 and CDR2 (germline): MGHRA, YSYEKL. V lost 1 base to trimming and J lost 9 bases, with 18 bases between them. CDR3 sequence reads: CASSQASQGRNKAFF. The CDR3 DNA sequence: TGCGCCAGCAGCCAAGCCTCCCAGGGTAGAAACAAAGCTTTCTTT.

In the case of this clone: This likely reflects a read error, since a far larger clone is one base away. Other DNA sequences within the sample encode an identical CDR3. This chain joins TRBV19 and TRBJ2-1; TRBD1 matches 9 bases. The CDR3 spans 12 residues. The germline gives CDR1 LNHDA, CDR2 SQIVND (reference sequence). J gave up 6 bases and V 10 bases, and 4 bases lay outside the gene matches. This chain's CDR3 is CATSGQGNEQFF. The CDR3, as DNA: TGTGCCACTTCGGGACAGGGCAATGAGCAGTTCTTC.

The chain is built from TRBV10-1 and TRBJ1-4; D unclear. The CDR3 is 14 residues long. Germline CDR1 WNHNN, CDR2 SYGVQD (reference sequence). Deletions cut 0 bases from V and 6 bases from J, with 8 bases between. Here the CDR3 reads CASSESTGYEKLFF. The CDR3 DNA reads TGCGCCAGCAGTGAGTCGACTGGGTATGAAAAACTGTTTTTT.

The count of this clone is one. CDR3 residues: CASSFSGTGFQEQYF. CDR3 sequence (DNA): TGCGCCAGCAGCTTCTCCGGGACAGGGTTTCAGGAGCAGTACTTC. The chain has TRBV5-1 and TRBJ2-7; TRBD1 matches at 9 bases. This CDR3 has 15 residues. The germline gives CDR1 SGHRS, CDR2 YFSETQ. Germline trimming cut 2 bases from V and 7 bases from J; bases unmatched to any gene: 10.

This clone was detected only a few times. The DNA of the CDR3 is TGTGCCAGCAGCTACGGGGTCGTGAACACCGGGGAGCTGTTTTTT. It translates to CASSYGVVNTGELFF. The chain recombines TRBV2 with TRBJ2-2, with a tentative D call TRBD2 (5 bases). The CDR3 has 15 amino acids. V was pared by 6 bases and J by 1 base, with 12 bases between. Germline loops: CDR1 SNHLY, CDR2 FYNNEI.

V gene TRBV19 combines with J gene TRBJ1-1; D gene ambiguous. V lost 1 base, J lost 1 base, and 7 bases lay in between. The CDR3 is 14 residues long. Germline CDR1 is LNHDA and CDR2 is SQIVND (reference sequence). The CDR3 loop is CASSIVPENTEAFF. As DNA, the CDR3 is TGTGCCAGTAGTATAGTTCCAGAGAACACTGAAGCTTTCTTT.

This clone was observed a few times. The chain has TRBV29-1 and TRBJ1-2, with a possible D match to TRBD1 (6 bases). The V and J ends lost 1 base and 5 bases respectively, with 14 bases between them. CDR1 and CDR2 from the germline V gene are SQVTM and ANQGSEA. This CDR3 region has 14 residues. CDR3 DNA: TGCAGCGTTGAAGTCGGCACAGGGAGATATGGCTACACCTTC. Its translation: CSVEVGTGRYGYTF. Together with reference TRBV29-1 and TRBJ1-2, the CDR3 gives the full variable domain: SAVISQKPSRDICQRGTSLTIQCQVDSQVTMMFWYRQQPGQSLTLIATANQGSEATYESGFVIDKFPISRPNLTFSTLTVSNMSPEDSSIYLCSVEVGTGRYGYTFGSGTRLTVV.

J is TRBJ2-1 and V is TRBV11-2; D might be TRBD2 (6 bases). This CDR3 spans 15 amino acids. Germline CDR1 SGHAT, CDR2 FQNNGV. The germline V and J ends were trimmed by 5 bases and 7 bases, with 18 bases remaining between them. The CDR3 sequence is CASSTYRERENEQFF. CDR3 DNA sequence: TGTGCCAGCAGCACCTACCGGGAGAGGGAAAATGAGCAGTTCTTC.

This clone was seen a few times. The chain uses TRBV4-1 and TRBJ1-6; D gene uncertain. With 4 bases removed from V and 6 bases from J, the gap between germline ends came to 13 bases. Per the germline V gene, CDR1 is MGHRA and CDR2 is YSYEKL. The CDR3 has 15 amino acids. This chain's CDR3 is CASSLPTGRNSPLHF. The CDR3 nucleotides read TGCGCCAGCAGCCTTCCAACCGGTCGTAATTCACCCCTCCACTTT.

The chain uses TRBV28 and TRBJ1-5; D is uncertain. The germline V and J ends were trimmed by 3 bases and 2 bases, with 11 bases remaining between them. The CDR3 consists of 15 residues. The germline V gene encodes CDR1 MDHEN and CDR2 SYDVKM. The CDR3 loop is CASSFRGLGNQPQHF. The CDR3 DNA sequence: TGTGCCAGCAGTTTTCGAGGGCTGGGCAATCAGCCCCAGCATTTT.

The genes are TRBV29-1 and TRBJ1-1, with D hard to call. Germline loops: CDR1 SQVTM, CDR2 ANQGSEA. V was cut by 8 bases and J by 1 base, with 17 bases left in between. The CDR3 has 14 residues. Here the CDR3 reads CSSDDLVANTEAFF. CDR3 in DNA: TGCAGCTCCGATGACCTAGTCGCGAACACTGAAGCTTTCTTT. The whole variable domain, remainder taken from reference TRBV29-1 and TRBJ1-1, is SAVISQKPSRDICQRGTSLTIQCQVDSQVTMMFWYRQQPGQSLTLIATANQGSEATYESGFVIDKFPISRPNLTFSTLTVSNMSPEDSSIYLCSSDDLVANTEAFFGQGTRLTVV.